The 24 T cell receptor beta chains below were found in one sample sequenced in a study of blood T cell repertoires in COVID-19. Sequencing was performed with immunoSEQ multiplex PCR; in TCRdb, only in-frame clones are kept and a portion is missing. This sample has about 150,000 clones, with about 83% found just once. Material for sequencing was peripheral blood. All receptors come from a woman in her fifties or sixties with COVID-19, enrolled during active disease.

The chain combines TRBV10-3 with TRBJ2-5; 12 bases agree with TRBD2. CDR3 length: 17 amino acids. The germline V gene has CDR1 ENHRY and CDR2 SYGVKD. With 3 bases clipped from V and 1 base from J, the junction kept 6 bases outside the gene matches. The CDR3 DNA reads TGTGCCATCAGTGACCCCGGACTAGCGGGGAGCCAAGAGACCCAGTACTTC. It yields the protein CAISDPGLAGSQETQYF.

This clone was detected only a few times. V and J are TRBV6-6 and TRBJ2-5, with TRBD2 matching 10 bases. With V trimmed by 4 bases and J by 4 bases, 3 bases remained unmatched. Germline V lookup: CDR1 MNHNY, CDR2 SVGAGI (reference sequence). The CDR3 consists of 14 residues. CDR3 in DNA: TGTGCCAGCAGTTCCCGACTAGCGGGAGAGACCCAGTACTTC. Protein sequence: CASSSRLAGETQYF.

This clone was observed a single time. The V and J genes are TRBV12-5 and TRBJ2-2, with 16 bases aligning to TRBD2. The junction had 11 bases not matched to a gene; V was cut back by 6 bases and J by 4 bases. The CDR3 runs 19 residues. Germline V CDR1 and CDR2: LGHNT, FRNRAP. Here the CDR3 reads CASGSSPGLAGGATGELFF. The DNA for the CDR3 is TGTGCTAGTGGGTCATCCCCGGGACTAGCGGGAGGGGCCACCGGGGAGCTGTTTTTT.

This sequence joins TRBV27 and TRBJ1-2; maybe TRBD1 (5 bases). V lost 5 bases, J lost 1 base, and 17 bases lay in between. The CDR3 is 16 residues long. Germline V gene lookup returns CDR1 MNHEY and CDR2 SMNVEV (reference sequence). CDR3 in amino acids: CASSPATTRVNYGYTF. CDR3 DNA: TGTGCCAGCAGTCCTGCGACAACCAGGGTTAACTATGGCTACACCTTC.

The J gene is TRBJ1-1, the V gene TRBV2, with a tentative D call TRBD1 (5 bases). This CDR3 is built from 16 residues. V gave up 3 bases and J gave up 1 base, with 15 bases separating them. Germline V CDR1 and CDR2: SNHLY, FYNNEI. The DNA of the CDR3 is TGTGCCAGCAGTGAGCCATCCTCGACAGCGAACACTGAAGCTTTCTTT. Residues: CASSEPSSTANTEAFF.

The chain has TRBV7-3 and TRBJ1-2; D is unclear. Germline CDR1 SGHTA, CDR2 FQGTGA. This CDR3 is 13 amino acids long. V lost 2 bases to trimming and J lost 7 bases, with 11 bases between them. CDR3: CASSLFGASGYTF. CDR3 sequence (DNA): TGTGCCAGCAGCTTATTCGGAGCCAGTGGCTACACCTTC.

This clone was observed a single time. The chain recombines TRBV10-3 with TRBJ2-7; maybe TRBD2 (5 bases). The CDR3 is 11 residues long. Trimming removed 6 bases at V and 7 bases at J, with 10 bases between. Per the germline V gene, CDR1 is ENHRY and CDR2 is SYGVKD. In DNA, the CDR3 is TGTGCCATCAGCGCCACGGGGGAGCAGTACTTC. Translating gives CAISATGEQYF.

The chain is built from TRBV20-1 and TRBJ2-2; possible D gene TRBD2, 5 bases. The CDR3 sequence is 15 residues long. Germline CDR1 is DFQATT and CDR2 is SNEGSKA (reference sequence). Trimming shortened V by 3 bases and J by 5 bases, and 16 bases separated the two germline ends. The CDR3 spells CSASRPSRGTGELFF. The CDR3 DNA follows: TGCAGTGCTAGTAGGCCCTCTCGGGGTACCGGGGAGCTGTTTTTT.

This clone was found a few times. Here the CDR3 reads CASSDQGRFSGPNTDTQYF. CDR3 coding DNA: TGTGCCAGCAGTGACCAGGGAAGGTTTTCAGGACCCAACACAGATACGCAGTATTTT. The chain has TRBV2 and TRBJ2-3, with D possibly TRBD1 on 5 matching bases. This CDR3 region has 19 residues. Per germline, CDR1 SNHLY and CDR2 FYNNEI. Trimming stripped 3 bases from V and 2 bases from J, with 24 bases between. The full variable domain, rest sourced from reference TRBV2 and TRBJ2-3, is EPEVTQTPSHQVTQMGQEVILRCVPISNHLYFYWYRQILGQKVEFLVSFYNNEISEKSEIFDDQFSVERPDGSNFTLKIRSTKLEDSAMYFCASSDQGRFSGPNTDTQYFGPGTRLTVL.

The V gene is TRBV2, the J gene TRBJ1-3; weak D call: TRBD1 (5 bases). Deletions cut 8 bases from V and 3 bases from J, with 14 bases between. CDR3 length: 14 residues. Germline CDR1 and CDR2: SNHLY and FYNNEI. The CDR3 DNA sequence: TGTGCCAGCGGGAGGGGAGTTGTTGGAAACACCATATATTTT. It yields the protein CASGRGVVGNTIYF.

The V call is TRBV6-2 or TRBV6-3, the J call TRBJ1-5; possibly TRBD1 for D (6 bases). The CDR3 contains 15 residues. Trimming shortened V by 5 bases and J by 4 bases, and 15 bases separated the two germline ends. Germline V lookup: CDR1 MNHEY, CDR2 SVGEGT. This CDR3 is CASSPRGRGNQPQHF. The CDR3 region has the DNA TGTGCCAGCAGTCCGAGGGGGAGGGGAAATCAGCCCCAGCATTTT.

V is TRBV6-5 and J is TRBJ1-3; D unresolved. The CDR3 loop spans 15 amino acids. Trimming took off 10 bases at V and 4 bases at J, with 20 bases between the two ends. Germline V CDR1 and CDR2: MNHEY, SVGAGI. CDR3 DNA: TGTGCCACCTTTCCCTCCGGCGCGGGAGGAAACACCATATATTTT. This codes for CATFPSGAGGNTIYF.

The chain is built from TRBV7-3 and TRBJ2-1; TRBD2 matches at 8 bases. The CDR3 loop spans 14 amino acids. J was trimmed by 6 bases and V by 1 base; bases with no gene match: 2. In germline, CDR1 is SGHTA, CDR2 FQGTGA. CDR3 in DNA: TGTGCCAGCAGCTTAATCGGGAGGGCCAATGAGCAGTTCTTC. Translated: CASSLIGRANEQFF.

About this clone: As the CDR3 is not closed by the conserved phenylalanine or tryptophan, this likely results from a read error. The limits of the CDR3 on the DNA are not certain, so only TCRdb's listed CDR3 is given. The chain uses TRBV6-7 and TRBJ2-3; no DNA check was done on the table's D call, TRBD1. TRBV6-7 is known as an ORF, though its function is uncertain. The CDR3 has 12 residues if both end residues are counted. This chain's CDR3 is CASRGSDRWAMV.

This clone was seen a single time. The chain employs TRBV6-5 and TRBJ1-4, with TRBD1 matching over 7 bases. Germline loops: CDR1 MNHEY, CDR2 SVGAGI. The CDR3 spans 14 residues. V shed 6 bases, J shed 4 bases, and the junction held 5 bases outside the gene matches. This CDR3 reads CASRRDSYNEKLFF. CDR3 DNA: TGTGCCAGCAGGAGGGACAGCTATAATGAAAAACTGTTTTTT.

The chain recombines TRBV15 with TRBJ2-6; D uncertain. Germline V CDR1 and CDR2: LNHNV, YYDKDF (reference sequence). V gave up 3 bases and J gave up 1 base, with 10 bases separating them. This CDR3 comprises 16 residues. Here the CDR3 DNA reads TGTGCCACCAGCAGCGCTACGGGTTCTGGGGCCAACGTCCTGACTTTC. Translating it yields CATSSATGSGANVLTF.

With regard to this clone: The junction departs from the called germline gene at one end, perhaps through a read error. The CDR3: CASSPGLADTDTQYF. In nucleotides, the CDR3 is TGTGCTAGCAGCCCCGGACTAGCGGACACAGATACGCAGTATTTT. The V call is TRBV7-7, the J call TRBJ2-3; 10 nucleotides line up with TRBD2. This CDR3 is 15 amino acids long. The germline CDR1 and CDR2 sequences are SSHAT and FNYEAQ (reference sequence).

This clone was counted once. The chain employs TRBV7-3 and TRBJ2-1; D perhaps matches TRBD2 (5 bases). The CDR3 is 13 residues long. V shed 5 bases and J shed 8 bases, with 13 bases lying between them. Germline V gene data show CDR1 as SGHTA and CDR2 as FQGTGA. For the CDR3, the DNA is TGTGCCAGCAGCCCGTCCCGGGGAGATGAGCAGTTCTTC. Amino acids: CASSPSRGDEQFF.

CDR3 residues: CATRTGGTNEQFF. In DNA form, the CDR3 reads TGTGCCACAAGAACGGGAGGTACCAATGAGCAGTTCTTC. V is TRBV19 and J is TRBJ2-1; 7 nucleotides match TRBD2. The CDR3 totals 13 residues. Trimming took 10 bases from V and 6 from J; bases not matched to a gene: 9. Germline CDR1 and CDR2: LNHDA and SQIVND (reference sequence). The variable domain in full, completed from reference TRBV19 and TRBJ2-1, reads DGGITQSPKYLFRKEGQNVTLSCEQNLNHDAMYWYRQDPGQGLRLIYYSQIVNDFQKGDIAEGYSVSREKKESFPLTVTSAQKNPTAFYLCATRTGGTNEQFFGPGTRLTVL.

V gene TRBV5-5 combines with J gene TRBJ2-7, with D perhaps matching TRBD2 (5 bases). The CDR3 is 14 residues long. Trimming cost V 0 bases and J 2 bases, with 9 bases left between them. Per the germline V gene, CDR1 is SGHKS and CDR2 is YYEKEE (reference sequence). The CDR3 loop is CASSLGSGTYEQYF. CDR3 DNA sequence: TGTGCCAGCAGCTTGGGGTCCGGGACCTACGAGCAGTACTTC.

CDR3 sequence (DNA): TGTGCCAGCAGCTTGCAGGGTCCCCTCACAGATACGCAGTATTTT. Protein product: CASSLQGPLTDTQYF. The rearrangement uses TRBV7-6 and TRBJ2-3, with D perhaps TRBD1 (5 bases). Trimming took off 3 bases at V and 2 bases at J, with 12 bases between the two ends. The CDR3 runs 15 residues. CDR1 SGHVS and CDR2 FNYEAQ come from the germline V gene.

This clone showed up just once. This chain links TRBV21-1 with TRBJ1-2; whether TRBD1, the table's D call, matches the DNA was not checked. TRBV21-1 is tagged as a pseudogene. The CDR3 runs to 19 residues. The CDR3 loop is CASSKAEGRSQGPNYGYTF. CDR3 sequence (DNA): TGTGCCAGCAGCAAAGCAGAGGGCAGGTCCCAGGGGCCCAACTATGGCTACACCTTC.

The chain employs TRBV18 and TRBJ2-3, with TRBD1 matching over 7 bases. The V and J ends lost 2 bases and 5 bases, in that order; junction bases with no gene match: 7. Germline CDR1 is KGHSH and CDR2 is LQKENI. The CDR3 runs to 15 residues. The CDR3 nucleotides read TGTGCCAGCTCACCAGACAGGGTCTCAATAGATACGCAGTATTTT. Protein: CASSPDRVSIDTQYF.

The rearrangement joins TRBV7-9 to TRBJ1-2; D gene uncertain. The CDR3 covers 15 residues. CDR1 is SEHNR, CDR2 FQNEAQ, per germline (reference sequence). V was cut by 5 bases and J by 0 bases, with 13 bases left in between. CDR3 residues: CASSAILQTNYGYTF. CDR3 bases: TGTGCCAGCAGCGCCATATTACAGACTAACTATGGCTACACCTTC. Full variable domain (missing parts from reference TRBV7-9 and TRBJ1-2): DTGVSQNPRHKITKRGQNVTFRCDPISEHNRLYWYRQTLGQGPEFLTYFQNEAQLEKSRLLSDRFSAERPKGSFSTLEIQRTEQGDSAMYLCASSAILQTNYGYTFGSGTRLTVV.